Shown below are 25 T cell receptor beta chains from a single sample sequenced in a study of blood T cells in healthy people across ages. Combining a sample-barcoded 5' primer with a J-beta primer mix, a second PCR ran for about 7 to 11 cycles. TCRdb reprocessed the 5' RACE reads with MiXCR, giving one entry per CDR3 protein. The sample gives about 700,000 distinct CDR3 sequences, 32% of which show up once; 15% is in the top ten. Source material: blood. Receptors were obtained from a woman aged 80 or older in good health.

This clonotype came up many times. The chain recombines TRBV5-1 with TRBJ2-2; 7 nucleotides agree with TRBD2. This CDR3 has 17 residues. Germline-derived CDR1 and CDR2 are SGHRS and YFSETQ. Trimming at V came to 1 base and at J to 5 bases, leaving 11 bases not matched to a gene. The CDR3 region is CASSLLYGREGTGELFF. The CDR3 DNA follows: TGCGCCAGCAGCTTGTTGTACGGCAGGGAGGGAACCGGGGAGCTGTTTTTT.

This rearrangement joins TRBV4-2 to TRBJ2-7; 9 positions agree with TRBD2. Trimming cost V 0 bases and J 2 bases; bases outside gene matches: 2. Germline V gene lookup returns CDR1 LGHNA and CDR2 YNFKEQ. CDR3 length: 15 amino acids. The DNA for the CDR3 is TGTGCCAGCAGCCAAGAGTTAGCGGGAGCCTACGAGCAGTACTTC. Its translation: CASSQELAGAYEQYF.

This clonotype was recorded many times. This chain connects TRBV21-1 to TRBJ2-7; the table's D call, TRBD1, was not checked against the DNA. TRBV21-1 is a pseudogene. The CDR3 spans 15 residues. The CDR3 is CATFLFGQGDYEQYF. CDR3 coding DNA: TGTGCCACCTTCCTATTCGGACAGGGGGACTACGAGCAGTACTTC.

This clonotype has a handful of counts. One base away lies a much larger clone, so this may be a sequencing read error. V gene TRBV5-1 combines with J gene TRBJ2-1, with D tentatively TRBD1 (6 bases). Trimming removed 4 bases from V and 6 bases from J, with 17 bases in between. This CDR3 has 15 residues. The germline V gene has CDR1 SGHRS and CDR2 YFSETQ. The CDR3 DNA follows: TGCGCCAGCAGCCGAGCCCTCGGGACAACCAATGAGCAGTTCTTC. It encodes CASSRALGTTNEQFF.

This clonotype occurred a few times. A much larger clonotype is one base distant, so this may be a read error. Because it lacks the conserved phenylalanine or tryptophan at the end, this CDR3 is likely a read error. The chain employs TRBV12-3 or TRBV12-4 and TRBJ1-2; 7 nucleotides match TRBD1. V lost 1 base, J lost 4 bases, and 6 bases stayed unmatched. The CDR3 has 15 amino acids. The CDR3 nucleotides read TGTGCCAGCAGTTTAGTCCGACAGGGAAGCTATGGCTACACCTGC. It yields the protein CASSLVRQGSYGYTC.

The chain links TRBV28 to TRBJ2-1; the D gene is possibly TRBD2 (7 bases). The CDR3 runs 16 residues. Germline V lookup: CDR1 MDHEN, CDR2 SYDVKM. V lost 4 bases to trimming and J lost 7 bases, with 20 bases between them. The CDR3 is CASSSPRGAGANEQFF. As DNA, the CDR3 is TGTGCCAGCAGTTCCCCACGGGGGGCTGGGGCGAATGAGCAGTTCTTC.

This clonotype was recorded a few times. V usage is TRBV19 and J usage is TRBJ1-2, with D perhaps matching TRBD1 (6 bases). CDR1 and CDR2 (germline): LNHDA, SQIVND (reference sequence). This CDR3 comprises 12 residues. Trimming pared 5 bases from V and 6 bases from J, leaving 10 bases between. This CDR3 reads CASSYGTNGYTF. The CDR3 region has the DNA TGTGCCAGTAGTTACGGGACAAATGGCTACACCTTC.

Ten or more counts support this clonotype. This chain uses TRBV4-2 with TRBJ1-2, with D maybe TRBD1 (6 bases). This CDR3 has 15 amino acids. V was pared by 0 bases and J by 2 bases, with 10 bases between. Looked up from germline, CDR1 is LGHNA and CDR2 is YNFKEQ. CDR3 bases: TGTGCCAGCAGCCAAGAGCAGGGGCCGAACTATGGCTACACCTTC. Its translation: CASSQEQGPNYGYTF.

This clonotype was counted ten times or more. The chain couples TRBV6-1 to TRBJ2-7; D may be TRBD1 (7 bases). This CDR3 comprises 14 residues. The ends were cut back, 3 bases at V and 5 bases at J, with 14 bases in the middle. Germline V CDR1 and CDR2: MNHNS, SASEGT. The CDR3 loop is CASSDFGRGDEQYF. CDR3 DNA sequence: TGTGCCAGCAGTGATTTTGGCAGGGGGGACGAGCAGTACTTC.

The rearrangement links TRBV20-1 to TRBJ2-5; TRBD2 matches 7 bases. The CDR3 contains 13 residues. J lost 5 bases, V lost 5 bases, and 8 bases had no gene match. Per the germline V gene, CDR1 is DFQATT and CDR2 is SNEGSKA (reference sequence). This CDR3 reads CSAPRLARETQYF. CDR3 DNA: TGCAGTGCTCCACGACTAGCACGGGAGACCCAGTACTTC.

This clonotype was seen ten or more times. The J gene is TRBJ1-5, the V gene TRBV20-1; D is perhaps TRBD1 (5 bases). Germline-derived CDR1 and CDR2 are DFQATT and SNEGSKA (reference sequence). Trimming removed 5 bases at V and 4 bases at J, with 15 bases between. This CDR3 spans 14 amino acids. The DNA for the CDR3 is TGCAGTGCTGGGCGGGACGGGGGAAATCAGCCCCAGCATTTT. It is translated as CSAGRDGGNQPQHF.

Remarks on this clonotype: A much larger clone is a single base away; this may be a read error. V gene TRBV5-1 combines with J gene TRBJ1-6, with a possible D match to TRBD1 (5 bases). The germline V gene encodes CDR1 SGHRS and CDR2 YFSETQ. The germline V and J ends were trimmed by 0 bases and 8 bases, with 18 bases remaining between them. The CDR3 extends over 17 amino acids. Here the CDR3 reads CASSLGNRPRGDSPLHF. In DNA, the CDR3 is TGCGCCAGCAGCTTGGGTAACAGGCCCCGGGGGGATTCACCCCTCCACTTT.

At least ten counts were recorded for this clonotype. The gene calls are TRBV4-1 and TRBJ2-1, with D hard to call. Germline CDR1 reads MGHRA; CDR2 reads YSYEKL. Trimming left V 3 bases short and J 5 bases short, with 14 bases between. This CDR3 spans 15 amino acids. CDR3 loop: CASSHSRTGHNEQFF. In DNA form, the CDR3 reads TGCGCCAGCAGCCACTCCAGGACCGGGCACAATGAGCAGTTCTTC.

This clonotype was counted ten times or more. V is TRBV6-5 and J is TRBJ2-1; D is possibly TRBD1 or TRBD2 (5 bases each). There are 15 residues in the CDR3. Germline values: CDR1 MNHEY, CDR2 SVGAGI. The germline V and J ends were trimmed by 2 bases and 2 bases, with 10 bases remaining between them. CDR3 sequence reads: CASSYGGLTYNEQFF. The CDR3 DNA follows: TGTGCCAGCAGTTACGGGGGATTAACCTACAATGAGCAGTTCTTC.

The table lists this clonotype with many counts. This sequence joins TRBV6-1 and TRBJ2-3; D gene ambiguous. V was trimmed by 7 bases and J by 0 bases, leaving 14 bases between them. Germline V gene data show CDR1 as MNHNS and CDR2 as SASEGT. The CDR3 spans 15 residues. The CDR3 region has the DNA TGTGCCAGCAAGTCGTCTACTGCTAGCACAGATACGCAGTATTTT. Translating gives CASKSSTASTDTQYF.

This clonotype was observed many times. The chain couples TRBV2 to TRBJ1-5; D is unresolved. Germline CDR1 and CDR2: SNHLY and FYNNEI. Trimming left V 3 bases short and J 4 bases short, with 13 bases between. The CDR3 extends over 15 amino acids. CDR3 residues: CASSDKALFNQPQHF. The CDR3 region has the DNA TGTGCCAGCAGTGATAAGGCTCTCTTTAATCAGCCCCAGCATTTT.

As concerns this clonotype: A much larger clone differs by one base, so this may be a read error. This rearrangement joins TRBV20-1 to TRBJ1-4; no firm D call. The V end lost 0 bases, the J end lost 7 bases, and 6 bases lay between the germline ends. This CDR3 is built from 12 residues. CDR1 is DFQATT and CDR2 is SNEGSKA in the germline V gene (reference sequence). CDR3 region: CSARDLCEKLFF. The CDR3 bases are TGCAGTGCTAGAGATCTTTGTGAAAAACTGTTTTTT.

A remark on this clonotype: One end of the junction is discordant with germline, which a read error may explain. This rearrangement joins TRBV5-1 to TRBJ2-1, with a possible D match to TRBD2 (6 bases). CDR1 is SGHRS and CDR2 is YFSETQ in the germline V gene. CDR3 length equals 12 residues. CDR3 in DNA: TGCGCCAGCAACGGGGGAGACAATGAGCACTACTTC. Protein product: CASNGGDNEHYF. Full variable domain (rest looked up from reference TRBV5-1 and TRBJ2-1): KAGVTQTPRYLIKTRGQQVTLSCSPISGHRSVSWYQQTPGQGLQFLFEYFSETQRNKGNFPGRFSGRQFSNSRSEMNVSTLELGDSALYLCASNGGDNEHYFGPGTRLTVL.

This clonotype was observed at least ten times. The chain is built from TRBV6-6 and TRBJ2-5; D assignment may be TRBD1 or TRBD2 (5 bases each). V lost 2 bases to trimming and J lost 5 bases, with 15 bases between them. Germline CDR1 MNHNY, CDR2 SVGAGI (reference sequence). This CDR3 has 15 amino acids. The CDR3 DNA is TGTGCCAGCAGTTACGGGTTTACCGAGGGGGAGACCCAGTACTTC. Its protein product is CASSYGFTEGETQYF.

This clonotype occurred many times. This chain joins TRBV6-1 and TRBJ2-7; possibly TRBD1 for D (6 bases). In germline, CDR1 is MNHNS, CDR2 SASEGT. The V end was cut by 6 bases, the J end by 0 bases, with 15 bases between. The CDR3 extends over 15 amino acids. The CDR3 reads CASRALQGSSYEQYF. DNA of the CDR3: TGTGCCAGCAGAGCTTTACAGGGTAGCTCCTACGAGCAGTACTTC.

This clonotype came up many times. Since a much larger clone is just one base distant, this may be a read error. The chain uses TRBV20-1 and TRBJ2-5; TRBD1 matches 12 bases. This CDR3 is 15 amino acids long. The germline gives CDR1 DFQATT, CDR2 SNEGSKA (reference sequence). The junction had 11 bases not matched to a gene; V was cut back by 1 base and J by 11 bases. This chain's CDR3 is CSARAPGQGADEQYF. The CDR3 DNA reads as TGCAGTGCTAGAGCGCCGGGACAGGGGGCGGATGAGCAGTACTTC.

This clonotype was seen ten or more times. The chain carries TRBV20-1 and TRBJ2-3, with a possible D match to TRBD2 (6 bases). Germline CDR1 DFQATT, CDR2 SNEGSKA (reference sequence). Trimming pared 4 bases from V and 5 bases from J, leaving 10 bases between. The CDR3 loop spans 12 amino acids. The DNA for the CDR3 is TGCAGTGCTATGCGGGACGAAGATACGCAGTATTTT. Its translation is CSAMRDEDTQYF.

The sample holds many counts of this clonotype. The chain uses TRBV20-1 and TRBJ1-5, with TRBD1 matching 7 bases. The V gene's germline CDR1 is DFQATT and CDR2 SNEGSKA (reference sequence). Unmatched junction bases numbered 7, after V lost 6 bases and J lost 5 bases. The CDR3 extends over 13 amino acids. In DNA form, the CDR3 reads TGCAGTGCCACTGGACAGGTCGATCAGCCCCAGCATTTT. Translating it yields CSATGQVDQPQHF.

A remark on this clonotype: Given a much more abundant clone one base away, this may be a read error. V usage is TRBV30 and J usage is TRBJ2-1; TRBD2 matches at 9 bases. The V gene end was trimmed by 5 bases and the J gene end by 4 bases; junction bases not matched to a gene: 12. CDR3 length: 16 amino acids. Germline CDR1 is GTSNPN and CDR2 is SVGIG (reference sequence). The CDR3 loop reads CAWGVAGLAWYNEQFF. CDR3 nucleotides: TGTGCCTGGGGGGTCGCAGGACTAGCGTGGTACAATGAGCAGTTCTTC. The full variable domain, its missing parts supplied by reference TRBV30 and TRBJ2-1, is SQTIHQWPATLVQPVGSPLSLECTVEGTSNPNLYWYRQAAGRGLQLLFYSVGIGQISSEVPQNLSASRPQDRQFILSSKKLLLSDSGFYLCAWGVAGLAWYNEQFFGPGTRLTVL.

Many counts were recorded for this clonotype. The V call is TRBV2, the J call TRBJ2-6, with no clear D. Germline V gene sequence: CDR1 SNHLY, CDR2 FYNNEI. V lost 4 bases and J lost 0, with 7 bases in between. The CDR3 totals 15 residues. CDR3: CASSVTVSGANVLTF. The CDR3 bases are TGTGCCAGCAGTGTTACAGTCTCTGGGGCCAACGTCCTGACTTTC.